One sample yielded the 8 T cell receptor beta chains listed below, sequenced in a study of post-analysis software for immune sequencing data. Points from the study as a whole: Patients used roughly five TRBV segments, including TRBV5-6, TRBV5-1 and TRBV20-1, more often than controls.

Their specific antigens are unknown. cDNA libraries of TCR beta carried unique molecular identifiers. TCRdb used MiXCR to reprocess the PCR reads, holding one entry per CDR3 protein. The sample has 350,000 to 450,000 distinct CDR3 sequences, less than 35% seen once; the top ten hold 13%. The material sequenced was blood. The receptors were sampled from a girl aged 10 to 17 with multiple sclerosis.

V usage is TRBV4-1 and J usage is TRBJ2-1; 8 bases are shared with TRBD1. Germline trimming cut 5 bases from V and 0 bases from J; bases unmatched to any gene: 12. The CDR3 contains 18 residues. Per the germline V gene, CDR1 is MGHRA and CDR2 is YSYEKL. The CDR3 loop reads CASSKGLLQGGSYNEQFF. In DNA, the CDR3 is TGCGCCAGCAGCAAGGGCCTTCTACAGGGGGGCTCCTACAATGAGCAGTTCTTC.

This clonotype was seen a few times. CDR3 region: CSVVPTSSYNEQFF. The CDR3 DNA reads as TGCAGCGTTGTACCAACAAGCTCCTACAATGAGCAGTTCTTC. The chain recombines TRBV29-1 with TRBJ2-1; no clear D. The CDR3 is 14 residues long. In germline, CDR1 is SQVTM, CDR2 ANQGSEA. V was cut by 4 bases and J by 0 bases, with 10 bases left in between.

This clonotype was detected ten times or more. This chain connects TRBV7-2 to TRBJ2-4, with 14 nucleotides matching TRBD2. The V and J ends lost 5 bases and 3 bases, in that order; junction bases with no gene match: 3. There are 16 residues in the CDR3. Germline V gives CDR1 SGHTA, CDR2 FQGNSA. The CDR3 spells CASSEGLAGDKNIQYF. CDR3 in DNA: TGTGCCAGCAGCGAGGGACTAGCGGGGGACAAAAACATTCAGTACTTC.

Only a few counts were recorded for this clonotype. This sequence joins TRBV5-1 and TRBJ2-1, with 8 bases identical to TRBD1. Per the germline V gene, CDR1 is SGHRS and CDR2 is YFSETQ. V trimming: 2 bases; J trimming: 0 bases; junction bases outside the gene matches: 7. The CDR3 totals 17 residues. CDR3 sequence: CASSFPGQGGSYNEQFF. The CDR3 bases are TGCGCCAGCAGCTTTCCCGGACAGGGAGGCTCCTACAATGAGCAGTTCTTC.

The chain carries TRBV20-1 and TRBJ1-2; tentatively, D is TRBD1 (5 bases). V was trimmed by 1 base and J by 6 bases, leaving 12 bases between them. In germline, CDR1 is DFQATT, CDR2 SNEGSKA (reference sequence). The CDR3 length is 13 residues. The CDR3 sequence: CSARAPAGDGYTF. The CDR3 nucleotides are TGCAGTGCTAGAGCCCCAGCGGGGGATGGCTACACCTTC.

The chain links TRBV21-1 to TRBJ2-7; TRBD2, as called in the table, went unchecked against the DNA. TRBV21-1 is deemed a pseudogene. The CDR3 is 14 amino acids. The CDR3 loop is CASSKGGGLYEQYF. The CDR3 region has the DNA TGTGCCAGCAGCAAAGGGGGTGGACTATACGAGCAGTACTTC.

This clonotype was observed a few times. The CDR3 loop is CASSLIQGGQPQHF. Written as DNA, the CDR3 is TGTGCCAGCAGTTTAATACAGGGAGGGCAGCCCCAGCATTTT. This chain joins TRBV27 and TRBJ1-5; tentative D call: TRBD1 (6 bases). CDR3 size: 14 residues. The ends were cut back, 2 bases at V and 7 bases at J, with 12 bases in the middle. Germline CDR1 reads MNHEY; CDR2 reads SMNVEV (reference sequence).

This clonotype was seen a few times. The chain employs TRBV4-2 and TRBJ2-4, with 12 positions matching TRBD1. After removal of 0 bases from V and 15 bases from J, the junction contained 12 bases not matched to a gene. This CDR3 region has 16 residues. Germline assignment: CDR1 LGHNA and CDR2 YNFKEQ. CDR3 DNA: TGTGCCAGCAGCCAAGAGACCGGGGACAGGGGGCGCGTTTTGTACTTC. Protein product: CASSQETGDRGRVLYF.